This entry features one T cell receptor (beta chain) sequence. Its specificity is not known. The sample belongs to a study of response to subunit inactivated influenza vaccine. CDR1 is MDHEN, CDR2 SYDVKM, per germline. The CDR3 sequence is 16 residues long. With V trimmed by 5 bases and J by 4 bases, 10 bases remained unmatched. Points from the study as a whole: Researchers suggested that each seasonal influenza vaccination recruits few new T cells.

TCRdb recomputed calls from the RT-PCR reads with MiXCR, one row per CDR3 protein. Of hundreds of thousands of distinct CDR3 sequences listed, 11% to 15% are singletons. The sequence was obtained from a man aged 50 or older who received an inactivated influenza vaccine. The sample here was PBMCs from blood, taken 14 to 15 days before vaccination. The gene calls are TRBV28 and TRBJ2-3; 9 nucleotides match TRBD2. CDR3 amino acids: CASSDPRGGLADTQYF. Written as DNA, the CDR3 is TGTGCCAGCAGTGACCCGCGGGGGGGCCTCGCAGATACGCAGTATTTT.